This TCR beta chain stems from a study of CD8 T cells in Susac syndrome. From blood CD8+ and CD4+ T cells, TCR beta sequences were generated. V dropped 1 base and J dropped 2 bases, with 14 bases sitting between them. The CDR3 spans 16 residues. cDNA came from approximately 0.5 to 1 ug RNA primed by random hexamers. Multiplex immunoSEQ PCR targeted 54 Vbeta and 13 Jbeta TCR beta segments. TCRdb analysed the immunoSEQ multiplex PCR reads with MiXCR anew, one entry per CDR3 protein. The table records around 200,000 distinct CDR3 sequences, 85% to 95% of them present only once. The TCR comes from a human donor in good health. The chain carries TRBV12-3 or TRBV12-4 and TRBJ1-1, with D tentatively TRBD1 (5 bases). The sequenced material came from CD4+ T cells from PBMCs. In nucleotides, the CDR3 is TGTGCCAGCAGTTTAGTCCCACTTGACAGCAACACTGAAGCTTTCTTT. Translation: CASSLVPLDSNTEAFF.